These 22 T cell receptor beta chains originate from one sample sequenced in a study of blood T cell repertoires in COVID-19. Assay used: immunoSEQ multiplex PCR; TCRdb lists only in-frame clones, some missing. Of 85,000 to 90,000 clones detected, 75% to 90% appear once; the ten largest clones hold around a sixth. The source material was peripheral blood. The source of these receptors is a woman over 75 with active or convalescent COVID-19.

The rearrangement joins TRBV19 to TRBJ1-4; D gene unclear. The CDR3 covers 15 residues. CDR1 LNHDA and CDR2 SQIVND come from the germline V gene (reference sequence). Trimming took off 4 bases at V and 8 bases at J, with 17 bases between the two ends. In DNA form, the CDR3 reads TGTGCCAGTAGTACTTTCCCCACAGTTGAGGAAAAACTGTTTTTT. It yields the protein CASSTFPTVEEKLFF.

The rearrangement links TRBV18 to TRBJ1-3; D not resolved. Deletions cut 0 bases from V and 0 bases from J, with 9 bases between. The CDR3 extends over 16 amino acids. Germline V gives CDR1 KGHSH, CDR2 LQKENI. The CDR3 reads CASSPPSLRSGNTIYF. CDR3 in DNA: TGTGCCAGCTCACCACCCTCTCTCCGCTCTGGAAACACCATATATTTT.

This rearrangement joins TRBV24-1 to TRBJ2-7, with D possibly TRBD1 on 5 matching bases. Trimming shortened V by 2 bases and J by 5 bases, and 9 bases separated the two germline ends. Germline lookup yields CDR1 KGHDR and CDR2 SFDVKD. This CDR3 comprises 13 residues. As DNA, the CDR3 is TGTGCCACCAGTGATTCCCCCAGGGACGAGCAGTACTTC. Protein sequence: CATSDSPRDEQYF.

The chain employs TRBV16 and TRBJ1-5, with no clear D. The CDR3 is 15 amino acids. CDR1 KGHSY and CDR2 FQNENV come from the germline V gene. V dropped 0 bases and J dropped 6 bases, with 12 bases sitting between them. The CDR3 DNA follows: TGTGCCAGCAGCCAATCAGAAACCGGCGGTCAGCCCCAGCATTTT. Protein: CASSQSETGGQPQHF.

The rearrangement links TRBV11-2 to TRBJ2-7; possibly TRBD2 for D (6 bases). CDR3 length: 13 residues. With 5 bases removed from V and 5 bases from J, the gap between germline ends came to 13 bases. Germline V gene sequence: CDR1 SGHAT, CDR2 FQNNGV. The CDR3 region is CASSQSWGDEQYF. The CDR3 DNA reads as TGTGCCAGCAGCCAGTCCTGGGGGGACGAGCAGTACTTC. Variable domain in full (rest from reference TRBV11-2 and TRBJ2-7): EAGVAQSPRYKIIEKRQSVAFWCNPISGHATLYWYQQILGQGPKLLIQFQNNGVVDDSQLPKDRFSAERLKGVDSTLKIQPAKLEDSAVYLCASSQSWGDEQYFGPGTRLTVT.

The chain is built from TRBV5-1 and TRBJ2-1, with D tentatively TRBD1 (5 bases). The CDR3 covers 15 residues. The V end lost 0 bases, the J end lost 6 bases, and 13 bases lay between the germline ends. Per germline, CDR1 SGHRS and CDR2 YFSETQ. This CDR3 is CASSLVGAGPNEQFF. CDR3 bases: TGCGCCAGCAGCTTGGTTGGGGCAGGACCCAATGAGCAGTTCTTC. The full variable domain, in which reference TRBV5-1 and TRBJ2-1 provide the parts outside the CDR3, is KAGVTQTPRYLIKTRGQQVTLSCSPISGHRSVSWYQQTPGQGLQFLFEYFSETQRNKGNFPGRFSGRQFSNSRSEMNVSTLELGDSALYLCASSLVGAGPNEQFFGPGTRLTVL.

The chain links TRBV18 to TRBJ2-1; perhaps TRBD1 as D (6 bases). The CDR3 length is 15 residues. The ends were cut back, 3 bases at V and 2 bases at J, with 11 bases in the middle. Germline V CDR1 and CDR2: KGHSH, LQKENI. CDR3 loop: CASSPLRDTYNEQFF. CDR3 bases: TGTGCCAGCTCACCTCTCCGGGACACCTACAATGAGCAGTTCTTC.

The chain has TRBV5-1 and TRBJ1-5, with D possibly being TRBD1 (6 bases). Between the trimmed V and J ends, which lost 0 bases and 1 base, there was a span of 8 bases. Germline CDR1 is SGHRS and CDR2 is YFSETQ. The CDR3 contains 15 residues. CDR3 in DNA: TGCGCCAGCAGCTTGGTTACAGGGAGCAATCAGCCCCAGCATTTT. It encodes CASSLVTGSNQPQHF.

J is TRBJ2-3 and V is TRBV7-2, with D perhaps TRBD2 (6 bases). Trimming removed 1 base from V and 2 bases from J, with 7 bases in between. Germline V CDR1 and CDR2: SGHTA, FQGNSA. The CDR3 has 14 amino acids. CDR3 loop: CASSLGGATDTQYF. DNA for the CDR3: TGTGCCAGCAGCTTAGGCGGGGCCACAGATACGCAGTATTTT.

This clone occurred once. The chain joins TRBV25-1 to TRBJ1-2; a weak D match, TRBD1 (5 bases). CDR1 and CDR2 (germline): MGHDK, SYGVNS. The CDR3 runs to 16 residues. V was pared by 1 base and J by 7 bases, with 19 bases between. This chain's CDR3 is CASSESTGTEGSGYTF. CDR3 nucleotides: TGTGCCAGCAGTGAATCCACCGGGACGGAGGGGTCTGGCTACACCTTC.

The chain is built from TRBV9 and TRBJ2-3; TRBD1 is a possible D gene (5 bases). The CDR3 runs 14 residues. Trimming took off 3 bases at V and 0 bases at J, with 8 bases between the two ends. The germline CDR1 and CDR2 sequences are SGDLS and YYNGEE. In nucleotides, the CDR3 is TGTGCCAGCAGCGAGGGGCACAGCACAGATACGCAGTATTTT. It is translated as CASSEGHSTDTQYF.

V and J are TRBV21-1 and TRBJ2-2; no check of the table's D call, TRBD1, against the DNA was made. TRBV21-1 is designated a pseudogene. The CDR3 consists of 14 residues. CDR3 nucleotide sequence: TGTGCCAGAAAAAGGACAGGGAACACCGGGGAGCTGTTTTTT. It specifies CARKRTGNTGELFF.

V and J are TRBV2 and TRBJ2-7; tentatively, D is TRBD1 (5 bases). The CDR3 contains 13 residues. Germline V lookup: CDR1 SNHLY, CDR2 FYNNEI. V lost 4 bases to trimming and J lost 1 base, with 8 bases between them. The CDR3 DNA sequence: TGTGCCAGCAGTGGGTCAGGGTCCTACGAGCAGTACTTC. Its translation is CASSGSGSYEQYF. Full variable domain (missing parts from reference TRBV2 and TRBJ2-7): EPEVTQTPSHQVTQMGQEVILRCVPISNHLYFYWYRQILGQKVEFLVSFYNNEISEKSEIFDDQFSVERPDGSNFTLKIRSTKLEDSAMYFCASSGSGSYEQYFGPGTRLTVT.

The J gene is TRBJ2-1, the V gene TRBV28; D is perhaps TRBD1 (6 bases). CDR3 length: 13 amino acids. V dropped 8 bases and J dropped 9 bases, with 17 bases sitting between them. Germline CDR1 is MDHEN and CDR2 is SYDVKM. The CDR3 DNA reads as TGTGCCAGCTTGTACAGGGTGGCCGGTGAGCAGTTCTTC. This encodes CASLYRVAGEQFF.

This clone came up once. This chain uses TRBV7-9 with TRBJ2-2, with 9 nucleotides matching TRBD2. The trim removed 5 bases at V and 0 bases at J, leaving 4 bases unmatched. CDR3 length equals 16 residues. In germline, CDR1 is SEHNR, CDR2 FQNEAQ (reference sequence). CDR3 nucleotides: TGTGCCAGCAGCCGTAGCGGGGGCGCGAACACCGGGGAGCTGTTTTTT. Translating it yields CASSRSGGANTGELFF.

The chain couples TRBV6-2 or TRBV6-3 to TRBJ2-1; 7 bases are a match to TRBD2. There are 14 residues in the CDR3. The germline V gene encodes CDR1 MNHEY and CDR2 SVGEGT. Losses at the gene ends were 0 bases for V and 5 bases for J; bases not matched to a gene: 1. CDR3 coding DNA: TGTGCCAGCAGTTACTCGGGGGGGGACAATGAGCAGTTCTTC. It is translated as CASSYSGGDNEQFF.

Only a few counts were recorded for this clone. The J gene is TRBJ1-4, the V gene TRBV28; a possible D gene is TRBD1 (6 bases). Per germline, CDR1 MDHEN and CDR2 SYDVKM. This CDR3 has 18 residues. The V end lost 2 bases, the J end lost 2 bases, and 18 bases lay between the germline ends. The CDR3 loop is CASSLHRELGATNEKLFF. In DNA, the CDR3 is TGTGCCAGCAGTTTACACAGGGAGCTGGGGGCCACTAATGAAAAACTGTTTTTT.

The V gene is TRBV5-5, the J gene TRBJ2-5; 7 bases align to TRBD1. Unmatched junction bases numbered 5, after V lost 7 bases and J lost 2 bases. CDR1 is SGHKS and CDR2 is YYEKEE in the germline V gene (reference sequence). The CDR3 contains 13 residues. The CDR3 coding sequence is TGTGCCAGCGGAGACAGGGTACAAGAGACCCAGTACTTC. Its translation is CASGDRVQETQYF.

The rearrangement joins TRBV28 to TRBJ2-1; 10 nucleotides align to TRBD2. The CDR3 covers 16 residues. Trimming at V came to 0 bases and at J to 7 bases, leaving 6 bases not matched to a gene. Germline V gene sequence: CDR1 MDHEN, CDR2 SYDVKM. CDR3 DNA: TGTGCCAGCAGTTTATGGCGGCTAGCGGGAGCGAATGAGCAGTTCTTC. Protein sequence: CASSLWRLAGANEQFF.

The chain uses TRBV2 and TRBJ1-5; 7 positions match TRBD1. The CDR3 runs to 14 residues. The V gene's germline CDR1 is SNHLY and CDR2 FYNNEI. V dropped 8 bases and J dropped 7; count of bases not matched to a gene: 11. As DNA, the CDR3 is TGTGCCAGCGCAGGTACAGGGGCTAGGCAGCCCCAGCATTTT. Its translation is CASAGTGARQPQHF.

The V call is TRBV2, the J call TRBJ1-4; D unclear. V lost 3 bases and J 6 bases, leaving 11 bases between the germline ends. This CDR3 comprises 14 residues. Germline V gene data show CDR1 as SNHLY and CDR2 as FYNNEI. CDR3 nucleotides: TGTGCCAGCAGTGAGTCCACGAGGGATGAAAAACTGTTTTTT. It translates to CASSESTRDEKLFF.

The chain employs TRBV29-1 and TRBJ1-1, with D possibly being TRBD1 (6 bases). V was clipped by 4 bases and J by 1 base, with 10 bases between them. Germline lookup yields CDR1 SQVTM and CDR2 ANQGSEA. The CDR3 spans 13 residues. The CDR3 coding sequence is TGCAGCGTTGGAGGACAGACGAACACTGAAGCTTTCTTT. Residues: CSVGGQTNTEAFF.